This T cell receptor (beta chain) was identified during a study of metastatic and nonmetastatic thyroid tumors. Findings of the study overall: Within blood and tumor, benign nodules reportedly had significantly lower TCR beta diversity than malignant thyroid tumors did.

This clone was seen a few times. As yet, its antigen is unknown. Germline loops: CDR1 MNHNS, CDR2 SASEGT. Trimming removed 5 bases from V and 3 bases from J, with 10 bases in between. This CDR3 is 14 amino acids long. Each patient came to thyroid surgery without any prior treatment (of any kind). Through MiXCR, TCRdb re-clonotyped the PCR reads. The sample lists about 14,000 clones; around 12% were seen once. Sequencing input: blood. The receptor was derived from a female donor with papillary thyroid cancer or a benign thyroid nodule (not recorded which). Some clones in this sample may be carry-over from other donors' samples. The J gene is TRBJ1-4, the V gene TRBV6-1; no firm D call. This CDR3 is CASSPSYANEKLFF. CDR3 nucleotide sequence: TGTGCCAGCAGTCCCTCCTACGCTAATGAAAAACTGTTTTTT.